This T cell receptor (beta chain) was obtained from a study of T-cell memory formation after mild COVID-19. Each CDR3 protein gets one entry after TCRdb re-called the 5' RACE reads with MiXCR. The sample gives fewer than 400,000 distinct CDR3 sequences, about a sixth of which show up once; about 22% is in the top ten. The CDR3 has 14 amino acids. Per the germline V gene, CDR1 is MGHRA and CDR2 is YSYEKL. After removal of 5 bases from V and 3 bases from J, the junction contained 4 bases not matched to a gene. This clonotype was obtained from a man aged 18 to 29 who had mild COVID-19 (a few samples of this study predate the infection). Cell type and time point are not known. Source material: PBMCs or a T cell subset sorted from them (not recorded which). The rearrangement joins TRBV4-1 to TRBJ2-5; 9 bases are a match to TRBD1. The CDR3: CASSSRQGEETQYF. The CDR3 DNA reads as TGCGCCAGCAGCTCCCGACAGGGGGAAGAGACCCAGTACTTC.